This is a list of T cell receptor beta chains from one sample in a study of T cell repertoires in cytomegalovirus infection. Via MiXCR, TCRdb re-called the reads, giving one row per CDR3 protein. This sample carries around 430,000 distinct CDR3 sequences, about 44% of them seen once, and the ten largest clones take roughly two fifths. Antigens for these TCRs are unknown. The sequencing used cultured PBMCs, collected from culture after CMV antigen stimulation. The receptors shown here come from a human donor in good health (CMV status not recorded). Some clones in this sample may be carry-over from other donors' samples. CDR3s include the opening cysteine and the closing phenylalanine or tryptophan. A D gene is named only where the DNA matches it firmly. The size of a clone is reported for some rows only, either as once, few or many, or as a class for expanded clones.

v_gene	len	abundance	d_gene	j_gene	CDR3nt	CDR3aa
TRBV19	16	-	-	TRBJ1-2	TGTGCCAGTAGTATAGATCAAACAGGCGCCTTGGTCGGCTACACCTTC	CASSIDQTGALVGYTF
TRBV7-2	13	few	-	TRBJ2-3	TGTGCCAGCAGCAGATACAGGGTGGATACGCAGTATTTT	CASSRYRVDTQYF
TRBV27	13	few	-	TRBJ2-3	TGTGCCAGCAGTTTCGGCCGTAGAGATACGCAGTATTTT	CASSFGRRDTQYF
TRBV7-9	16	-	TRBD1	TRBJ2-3	TGTGCCAGCAGCGAAGGGACAGCGCGGAGCACAGATACGCAGTATTTT	CASSEGTARSTDTQYF
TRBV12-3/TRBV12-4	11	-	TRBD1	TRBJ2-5	TGTGCCAGCAGTTTAGGGGACAGGTTGCACTTC	CASSLGDRLHF
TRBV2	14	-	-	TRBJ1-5	TGTGCCAGCATGGGGAACAGGGATAATCAGCCCCAGCATTTT	CASMGNRDNQPQHF
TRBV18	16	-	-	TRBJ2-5	TGTGCCAGCTCGCGTGCGTTGTCCCAGCGAGAAGAGACCCAGTACTTC	CASSRALSQREETQYF
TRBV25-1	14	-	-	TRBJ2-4	TGTGCCAGCAGTGAGATGAGGACCAGTGACATTCAGTACTTC	CASSEMRTSDIQYF
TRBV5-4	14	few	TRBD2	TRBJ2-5	TGTGCCAGCAGCTTCGGGGGGGGATTTGCGACCCAGTACTTC	CASSFGGGFATQYF
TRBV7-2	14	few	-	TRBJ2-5	TGTGCCAGCAGCTTAGTAGGGGGGCCAGAGACCCAGTACTTC	CASSLVGGPETQYF
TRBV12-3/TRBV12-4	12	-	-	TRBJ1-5	TGTGCCAGCAGACTTAGCAATCAGCCCCAGCATTTT	CASRLSNQPQHF
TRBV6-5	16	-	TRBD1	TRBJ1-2	TGTGCCAGCAGTCCCTCCGGACAGGGGGGGGACTATGGCTACACCTTC	CASSPSGQGGDYGYTF
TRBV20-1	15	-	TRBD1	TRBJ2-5	TGCAGTGCTGAAAACAACAGGGGCCCCCAAGAGACCCAGTACTTC	CSAENNRGPQETQYF
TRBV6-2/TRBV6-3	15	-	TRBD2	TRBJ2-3	TGTGCCAGCGAGAAGGGTCCTAGCGGGAGTGGCACGCAGTATTTT	CASEKGPSGSGTQYF
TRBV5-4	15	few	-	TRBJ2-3	TGTGCCAGCAGCTTGGTTCAGGGGACTTCTGATACGCAGTATTTT	CASSLVQGTSDTQYF
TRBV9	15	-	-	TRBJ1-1	TGTGCCAGCAGCGTAGAGCAGGGACGTTCCACTGAAGCTTTCTTT	CASSVEQGRSTEAFF
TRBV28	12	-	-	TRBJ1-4	TGTGCCTCCCGGACAACTAATGAAAAACTGTTTTTT	CASRTTNEKLFF
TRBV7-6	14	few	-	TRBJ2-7	TGTGCCAGCAGCCCCCGGGCGTCCTCCTACGAGCAGTACTTC	CASSPRASSYEQYF
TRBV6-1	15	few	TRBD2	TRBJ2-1	TGTGCCAGCAGACTAAGCGGGAGGGCCTACAATGAGCAGTTCTTC	CASRLSGRAYNEQFF
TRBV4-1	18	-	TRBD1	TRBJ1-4	TGCGCCAGCAGGCCTTCTGAGGGGGCTTGGGGAAGAAATGAAAAACTGTTTTTT	CASRPSEGAWGRNEKLFF
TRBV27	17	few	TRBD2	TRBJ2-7	TGTGCCAGCAGCCCCCGGGGCGGGGGATTTCGCTCCTACGAGCAGTACTTC	CASSPRGGGFRSYEQYF
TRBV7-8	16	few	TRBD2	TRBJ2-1	TGTGCCAGCAGCTTGTCTAGCGGGGGGGCCTACAATGAGCAGTTCTTC	CASSLSSGGAYNEQFF
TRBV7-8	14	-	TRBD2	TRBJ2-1	TGTGCCAGCAGCCAACGGCGGGAGGGCAATGAGCAGTTCTTC	CASSQRREGNEQFF
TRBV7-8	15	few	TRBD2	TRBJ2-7	TGTGCCAGCAGCTTACATCGGACTAGAGCCTACGAGCAGTACTTC	CASSLHRTRAYEQYF
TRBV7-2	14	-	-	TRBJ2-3	TGTGCCAGCACCCCGGCGGGGTCCGGGGATACGCAGTATTTT	CASTPAGSGDTQYF
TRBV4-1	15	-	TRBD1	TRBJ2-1	TGCGCCAGCAGCCAAGAACAGGGGACCTTCAATGAGCAGTTCTTC	CASSQEQGTFNEQFF
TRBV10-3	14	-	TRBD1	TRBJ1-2	TGTGCCATTTTCTTGGACAGGGAACTAGGTGGCTACACCTTC	CAIFLDRELGGYTF
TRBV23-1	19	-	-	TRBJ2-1	TGCGCCAGCAGTCAATCGAGGCCGCTTGGGGTACGGTACTACAATGAGCAGTTCTTC	CASSQSRPLGVRYYNEQFF
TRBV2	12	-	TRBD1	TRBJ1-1	TGTGCCAGTGACAGGGTGGACGCTGAAGCTTTCTTT	CASDRVDAEAFF
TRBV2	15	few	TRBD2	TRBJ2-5	TGTGCCAGCAGTGGAAGCGGGGGGGCCGGGGAGACCCAGTACTTC	CASSGSGGAGETQYF
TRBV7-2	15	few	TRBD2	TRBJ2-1	TGTGCCAGCAGAGTAGCGGGAGGGGGAAACAATGAGCAGTTCTTC	CASRVAGGGNNEQFF
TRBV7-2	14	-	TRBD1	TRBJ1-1	TGTGCCAGCAGCTTAGCCAGGGGGGGCACTGAAGCTTTCTTT	CASSLARGGTEAFF
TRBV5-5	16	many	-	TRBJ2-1	TGTGCCAGCAGCAGCCATGGGGGGACCTCCTACAATGAGCAGTTCTTC	CASSSHGGTSYNEQFF
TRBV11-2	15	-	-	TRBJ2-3	TGTGCCAGCAGCTTAGGGTGGGACCCCACAGATACGCAGTATTTT	CASSLGWDPTDTQYF
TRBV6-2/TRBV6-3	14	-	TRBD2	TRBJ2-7	TGTGCCAGCAGTTCCGCGGGAGGGCCCTACGAGCAGTACTTC	CASSSAGGPYEQYF
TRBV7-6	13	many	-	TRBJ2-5	TGTGCCAGCAGCTCATTACCTCAAGAGACCCAGTACTTC	CASSSLPQETQYF
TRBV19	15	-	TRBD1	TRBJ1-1	TGTGCCAGTAGTACCCACAGGGGCCGGAACACTGAAGCTTTCTTT	CASSTHRGRNTEAFF
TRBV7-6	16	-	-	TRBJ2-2	TGTGCCAGCAGCTCCCTCACGGCCAGGGCAGAAGGGGAGCTGTTTTTT	CASSSLTARAEGELFF
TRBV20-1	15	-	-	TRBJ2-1	TGCAGTGCTAGTTCAGCGGAGGTGGGATACAATGAGCAGTTCTTC	CSASSAEVGYNEQFF
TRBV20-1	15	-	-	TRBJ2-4	TGCAGTGCTAGAGATAGGAGGGCGGGCAAAAACATTCAGTACTTC	CSARDRRAGKNIQYF
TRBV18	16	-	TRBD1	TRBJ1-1	TGTGCCAGCTCACCACTTGCGACAGGGCTTAACACTGAAGCTTTCTTT	CASSPLATGLNTEAFF
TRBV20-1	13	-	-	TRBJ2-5	TGCAGTGCTCGCTCTCCGTACCAAGAGACCCAGTACTTC	CSARSPYQETQYF
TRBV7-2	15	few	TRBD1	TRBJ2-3	TGTGCCAGCAGCTTCGTGACAGGGGGCACAGATACGCAGTATTTT	CASSFVTGGTDTQYF
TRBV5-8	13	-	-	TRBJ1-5	TGTGCCAGCAGCATACAGCCGAATCAGCCCCAGCATTTT	CASSIQPNQPQHF
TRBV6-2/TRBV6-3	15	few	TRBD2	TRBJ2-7	TGTGCCAGCAGCATCCCGCCGGGACTAGGGGACGAGCAGTACTTC	CASSIPPGLGDEQYF
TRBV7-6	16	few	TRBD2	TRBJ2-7	TGTGCCAGCAGCCCCGCCGGGACTAGAGTCCTTTCGGAGCAGTACTTC	CASSPAGTRVLSEQYF
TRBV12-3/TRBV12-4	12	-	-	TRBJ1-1	TGTGCCAGCAGCGACTGGGTAATCTCGGCTTTCTTT	CASSDWVISAFF
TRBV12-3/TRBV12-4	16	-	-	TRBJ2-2	TGTGCCAGCAGACGTCTCCCGGCCGCGAACACCGGGGAGCTGTTTTTT	CASRRLPAANTGELFF
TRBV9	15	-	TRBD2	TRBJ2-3	TGTGCCAGCAGCGTGGCTTCACGGGGAGGGGATACGCAGTATTTT	CASSVASRGGDTQYF
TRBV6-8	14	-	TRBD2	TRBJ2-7	TGTGCCAGCAGGAGCGGGGGTGTCACCTACGAGCAGTACTTC	CASRSGGVTYEQYF
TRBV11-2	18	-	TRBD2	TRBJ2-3	TGTGCCAGCAGCGACACGTGGACTAGCGGGGGGCCCACAGATACGCAGTATTTT	CASSDTWTSGGPTDTQYF
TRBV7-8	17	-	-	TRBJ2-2	TGTGCCAGCAGCTTGGGGGCTTACGAGGGTAACACCGGGGAGCTGTTTTTT	CASSLGAYEGNTGELFF
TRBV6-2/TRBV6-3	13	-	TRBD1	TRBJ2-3	TGTGCCAGCAGGACAGGGGTCCCAGATACGCAGTATTTT	CASRTGVPDTQYF
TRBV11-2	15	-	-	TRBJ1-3	TGTGCCAGCAGCCCGGACAGTTCGCTTGGAAACACCATATATTTT	CASSPDSSLGNTIYF
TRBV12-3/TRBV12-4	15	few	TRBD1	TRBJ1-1	TGTGCCAGCAGTTTTTGGGGACAGGGGCGCACTGAAGCTTTCTTT	CASSFWGQGRTEAFF
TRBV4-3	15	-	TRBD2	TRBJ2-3	TGCGCCAGCAGCCAAGCTCTAGCGGATAGGGATACGCAGTATTTT	CASSQALADRDTQYF
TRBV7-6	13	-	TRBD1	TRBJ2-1	TGTGCCAGCGCGGACAGGGGACCGAATGAGCAGTTCTTC	CASADRGPNEQFF
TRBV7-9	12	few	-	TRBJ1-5	TGTGCCAGCAGTCCCAACGGGGAGCCCCAGCATTTT	CASSPNGEPQHF
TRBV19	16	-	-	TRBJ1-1	TGTGCCAGCAGTAGTAGTGGGTGGCTCCTTGACACTGAAGCTTTCTTT	CASSSSGWLLDTEAFF
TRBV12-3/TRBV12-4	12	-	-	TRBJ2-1	TGTGCCAGCACCCTTGGGGTCAATGAGCAGTTCTTC	CASTLGVNEQFF